This T cell receptor (beta chain) was sequenced during a study of breast tumors, draining lymph nodes, adjacent tissues (TCRdb year 2016). With regard to the full study: In breast cancer patients, the study compared the TCR beta repertoires of tumor, adjacent nontumor tissue and axillary lymph nodes. The study was designed to assess the relationships and possible T-cell exchange between tumor, surrounding tissue and draining lymph node repertoires in human breast cancer. What the authors observed across the whole study: T-cell repertoire diversity in tumors was found to be lower than in lymph nodes but higher than in nontumor tissue, and preferential V and J gene usage was observed. The similarity between tumor and nontumor tissue repertoires was significantly greater in luminal-like breast cancer than in basal-like breast cancer. The data were judged consistent with most tumor T cells deriving from the lymph node and then expanding within tumor tissue. The conclusion that tumor T cells originate in lymph nodes was presented as consistent with a hypothesis rather than as directly demonstrated.

The listed sequencing device is Illumina HiSeq 2000. Multiplex PCR amplification was used to build the TCR beta chain libraries. The amplified TCR beta chain products were analyzed by high-throughput sequencing. In-frame beta chains were kept once TCRdb had trimmed the public reads at Q25 with fastp and called clones with MiXCR. Every CDR3 protein is listed once, alongside the most common genes and DNA of its rows. The sample contains fewer than 250,000 distinct CDR3 sequences, roughly 30% of them found a single time. 1.3% to 1.5% of the sample comes from the top ten. The lymph node samples were taken from the axillary draining lymph nodes of breast cancer patients. The germline V and J ends show losses of 4 bases and 5 bases respectively, and no gene match explains 13 bases of the junction. From cysteine to phenylalanine, the CDR3 is 18 amino acids long. The entry retains the CDR3 DNA only, 54 bases that are in frame from base 1. The germline V gene supplies CDR1 MGHDK and CDR2 SYGVNS.

On this clonotype itself: The antigen it recognizes is unknown. One base away there is no much larger clone; base qualities are not given.

The sequence was obtained from a female donor with breast cancer. Some clones in this sample may be carry-over from other donors' samples. The chain couples TRBV25-1 to TRBJ2-1; 11 bases in the middle match TRBD2. Sequenced input: axillary lymph node tissue. The bases are TGTGCCAGCAGTGCTAGAGGTCTAGCGGGAGGTCTTAACAATGAGCAGTTCTTC. Its protein is CASSARGLAGGLNNEQFF.